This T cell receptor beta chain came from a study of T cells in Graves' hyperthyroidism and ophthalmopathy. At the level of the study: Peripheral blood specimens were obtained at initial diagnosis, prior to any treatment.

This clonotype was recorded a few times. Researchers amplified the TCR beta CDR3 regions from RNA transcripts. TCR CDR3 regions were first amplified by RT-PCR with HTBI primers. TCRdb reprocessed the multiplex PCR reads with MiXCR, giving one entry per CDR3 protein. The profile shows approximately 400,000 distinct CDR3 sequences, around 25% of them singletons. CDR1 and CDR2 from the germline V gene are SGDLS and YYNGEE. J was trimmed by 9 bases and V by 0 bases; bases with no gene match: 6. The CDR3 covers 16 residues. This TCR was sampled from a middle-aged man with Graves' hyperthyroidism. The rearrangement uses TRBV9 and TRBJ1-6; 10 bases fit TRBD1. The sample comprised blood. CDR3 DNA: TGTGCCAGCAGCGTAGGAACGGGACAGGGGTTTTCACCCCTCCACTTT. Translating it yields CASSVGTGQGFSPLHF.